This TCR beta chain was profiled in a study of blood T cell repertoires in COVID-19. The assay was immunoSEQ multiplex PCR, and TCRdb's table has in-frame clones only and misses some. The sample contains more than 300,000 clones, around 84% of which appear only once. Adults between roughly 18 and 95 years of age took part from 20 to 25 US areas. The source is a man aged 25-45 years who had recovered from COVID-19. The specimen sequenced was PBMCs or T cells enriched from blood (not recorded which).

The CDR3 loop is CATRQGTNTGELFF. The CDR3 DNA sequence: TGCGCCACCCGACAGGGAACGAACACCGGGGAGCTGTTTTTT. This sequence joins TRBV5-1 and TRBJ2-2; 7 bases map to TRBD1. The CDR3 loop spans 14 amino acids. The germline V gene has CDR1 SGHRS and CDR2 YFSETQ. V dropped 9 bases and J dropped 0; count of bases not matched to a gene: 5.